This TCR beta chain was profiled in a study of cytomegalovirus exposure and HLA in healthy donors. Germline CDR1 is SEHNR and CDR2 is FQNEAQ (reference sequence). This CDR3 contains 15 residues. V gave up 4 bases and J gave up 4 bases; unmatched junction bases: 7. About this clone: No antigen is known for it.

Broader study findings: 150 to 200 TCR beta chains were listed as cytomegalovirus-associated.

The study ran its PCR with 60 Vbeta and 13 Jbeta primers. Using immunoSEQ multiplex PCR, the repertoire was profiled, and TCRdb retains in-frame clones only, with some absent. The sample data list tens of thousands of clones. V and J are TRBV7-9 and TRBJ2-1, with TRBD2 identical over 7 bases. Sequenced input: PBMCs. This clonotype was obtained from a man aged 50 to 59 in good health and CMV-seropositive. In nucleotides, the CDR3 is TGTGCCAGCAGCTCGGCGGGAGTATCGTACAATGAGCAGTTCTTC. Its protein product is CASSSAGVSYNEQFF.